The entry below describes one T cell receptor (beta chain). Antigen: not known. The data were taken from a study of shared clonotypes between healthy human individuals. All of the donors resided in Nashville, Tennessee, and each was a Caucasian adult. Splitting the CD4+ cells yielded a CD45RA+ naive subset and a CD45RA-negative memory subset. Sequencing used immunoSEQ multiplex PCR; TCRdb keeps in-frame clones, though not all of them. The table has some 2.4 million clones, over 85% seen once. Study-level points and caveats: For sorted subsets, rarefaction showed incomplete sequencing despite large depth. What naive subsets generally showed was a larger estimated richness than memory subsets showed.

The length of the CDR3 is 15 residues. The V gene end was trimmed by 3 bases and the J gene end by 3 bases; junction bases not matched to a gene: 4. The V gene's germline CDR1 is LGHNT and CDR2 FRNRAP. This receptor was obtained from a man aged 18 to 35 in good health. Some clones in this sample may be carry-over from other donors' samples. The genes are TRBV12-5 and TRBJ1-3, with 8 bases aligning to TRBD1. Sequencing input: naive CD4+ T cells from PBMCs. The subset is: CD45RA+ positively selected. CDR3 coding DNA: TGTGCTAGTGGTTTCGGACAGGGTGGTGGAAACACCATATATTTT. Translated: CASGFGQGGGNTIYF.